This T cell receptor beta chain was sequenced during a study of technical replicates of blood from several donors. Here immunoSEQ multiplex PCR was the method, and the copy in TCRdb shows in-frame clones only, minus some. This sample has more than 55,000 clones, with roughly 90% found just once. The germline gives CDR1 LNHDA, CDR2 SQIVND (reference sequence). This CDR3 is built from 19 residues. Trimming took 5 bases from V and 2 from J; bases not matched to a gene: 12. This sequence joins TRBV19 and TRBJ2-1; TRBD2 matches at 13 bases. Input material: PBMCs. The sequence was collected from a human donor in good health. Some clones in this sample may be carry-over from other donors' samples. CDR3 nucleotides: TGTGCCAGTAGTCCTGAGTGGACTAGCGGGAGAGGGCCCTACAATGAGCAGTTCTTC. Its protein is CASSPEWTSGRGPYNEQFF.